The 5 T cell receptor beta chains below come from one sample, sequenced in a study of patients and donors after allogeneic stem cell transplantation. A single record per CDR3 protein comes from TCRdb applying MiXCR to the RT-PCR reads. The table has 920,000 or so distinct CDR3 sequences, approximately 18% seen once. The sequenced sample was blood, either unsorted or a sorted T cell fraction (not recorded which). Source of these receptors: a human donor who was either an allogeneic HSCT recipient or a stem cell or donor lymphocyte infusion donor (not recorded which). It is not recorded whose cells these are; they may come from a transplant donor.

This clonotype was recorded at least ten times. The chain combines TRBV10-3 with TRBJ2-7; D gene uncertain. The CDR3 loop spans 15 amino acids. Germline CDR1 is ENHRY and CDR2 is SYGVKD. V was cut by 8 bases and J by 3 bases, with 20 bases left in between. The CDR3, as DNA: TGTGCCATCTCCGAGGTTGGTGTTGGAAACTACGAGCAGTACTTC. Translating it yields CAISEVGVGNYEQYF.

This clonotype was counted between two and nine times. CDR3 nucleotide sequence: TGCAGTGCCCTCATACAGGGGAACACCGGGGAGCTGTTTTTT. Translated, it gives CSALIQGNTGELFF. The genes are TRBV20-1 and TRBJ2-2; D possibly corresponds to TRBD1 (6 bases). The CDR3 is made up of 14 amino acids. The ends were cut back, 6 bases at V and 1 base at J, with 12 bases in the middle. The germline gives CDR1 DFQATT, CDR2 SNEGSKA (reference sequence).

This clonotype was recorded a few times. V is TRBV29-1 and J is TRBJ2-1, with unresolved D. V lost 3 bases, J lost 6 bases, and 12 bases lay in between. The CDR3 loop spans 13 amino acids. Germline lookup yields CDR1 SQVTM and CDR2 ANQGSEA. CDR3 nucleotide sequence: TGCAGCGTTGAGCCGCTACATTCCAATGAGCAGTTCTTC. Translated: CSVEPLHSNEQFF.

The V call is TRBV10-3, the J call TRBJ2-7; a possible D gene is TRBD2 (5 bases). Trimming left V 5 bases short and J 1 base short, with 12 bases between. CDR1 and CDR2 (germline): ENHRY, SYGVKD. This CDR3 comprises 14 residues. CDR3 protein: CAISPRAESYEQYF. The CDR3 DNA sequence: TGTGCCATCAGTCCGAGGGCAGAATCCTACGAGCAGTACTTC.

The CDR3 nucleotides read TGCAGTGCTACCCCGATGAAGCGGGCGGGGGAGACCCAGTACTTC. This translates into CSATPMKRAGETQYF. The V gene is TRBV20-1, the J gene TRBJ2-5, with TRBD2 as a possible D gene (6 bases). Germline V gives CDR1 DFQATT, CDR2 SNEGSKA (reference sequence). V was trimmed by 4 bases and J by 5 bases, leaving 20 bases between them. The CDR3 sequence is 15 residues long.